The 27 T cell receptor beta chains below all came from one sample that was sequenced in a study of spatial heterogeneity in lung cancer. General study points: Higher tumor mutation counts went along with higher counts of expanded intratumoral alpha and beta TCRs.

Antigens for these TCRs are unknown. TCRdb passed the 5' RACE reads through MiXCR, listing each CDR3 protein once. The sample carries several thousand distinct CDR3 sequences, approximately 4.8% recorded once. Sample time point: sample taken at primary tumor resection. Sequenced material: lung tumor tissue, taken at surgery. The receptors were gathered from a male donor with early-stage non-small cell lung cancer.

This clonotype is medium-sized by share. V gene TRBV20-1 combines with J gene TRBJ1-6; D is unresolved. CDR1 DFQATT and CDR2 SNEGSKA come from the germline V gene (reference sequence). V gave up 5 bases and J gave up 7 bases, with 12 bases separating them. This CDR3 has 13 residues. The CDR3 reads CSAGQNKNSPLHF. CDR3 sequence (DNA): TGCAGTGCTGGCCAAAACAAGAATTCACCCCTCCACTTT.

This clonotype was observed many times. The rearrangement uses TRBV3-1 and TRBJ1-3, with D tentatively TRBD1 (5 bases). V was clipped by 3 bases and J by 0 bases, with 9 bases between them. Germline-derived CDR1 and CDR2 are LGHDT and YNNKEL (reference sequence). The CDR3 spans 15 residues. This chain's CDR3 is CASSQGGGSGNTIYF. As DNA, the CDR3 is TGTGCCAGCAGCCAGGGTGGGGGCTCTGGAAACACCATATATTTT.

This clonotype was observed many times. The chain recombines TRBV12-3 or TRBV12-4 with TRBJ2-2; 11 positions match TRBD2. V dropped 7 bases and J dropped 1; count of bases not matched to a gene: 5. The CDR3 is 16 residues long. CDR3 bases: TGTGCCAGCACCCTAGGACTAGCGGGGAACACCGGGGAGCTGTTTTTT. This gives the protein CASTLGLAGNTGELFF.

This clonotype was seen ten or more times. This rearrangement joins TRBV20-1 to TRBJ2-1; D not resolved. The CDR3 runs to 13 residues. The germline gives CDR1 DFQATT, CDR2 SNEGSKA (reference sequence). The ends were cut back, 7 bases at V and 4 bases at J, with 14 bases in the middle. The CDR3 loop is CSVLAQRYNEQFF. The CDR3 region has the DNA TGCAGTGTTCTCGCCCAGCGTTACAATGAGCAGTTCTTC.

This clonotype came up many times. The chain couples TRBV28 to TRBJ2-5, with 11 positions matching TRBD2. The germline V gene encodes CDR1 MDHEN and CDR2 SYDVKM. The length of the CDR3 is 14 residues. The junction had 7 bases not matched to a gene; V was cut back by 11 bases and J by 2 bases. CDR3 sequence: CAWNSGRGQETQYF. The CDR3 DNA reads TGTGCCTGGAATAGCGGGAGGGGTCAAGAGACCCAGTACTTC.

This clonotype was observed many times. The chain uses TRBV5-1 and TRBJ1-4, with D unresolved. Germline V lookup: CDR1 SGHRS, CDR2 YFSETQ. The CDR3 extends over 14 amino acids. V shed 5 bases and J shed 3 bases, with 11 bases lying between them. In DNA form, the CDR3 reads TGCGCCAGCAGGGATGGAGGGCCTAATGAAAAACTGTTTTTT. This translates into CASRDGGPNEKLFF.

This clonotype is medium-sized. This rearrangement joins TRBV28 to TRBJ2-7; 14 nucleotides match TRBD2. The CDR3 is 15 amino acids. V shed 6 bases, J shed 2 bases, and the junction held 3 bases outside the gene matches. CDR1 MDHEN and CDR2 SYDVKM come from the germline V gene. CDR3 nucleotides: TGTGCCAGCAGCAGACTAGCGGGAGGGCCCTACGAGCAGTACTTC. This sequence encodes CASSRLAGGPYEQYF.

The chain recombines TRBV20-1 with TRBJ2-3, with TRBD2 identical over 9 bases. Germline V gene lookup returns CDR1 DFQATT and CDR2 SNEGSKA (reference sequence). Germline trimming cut 0 bases from V and 4 bases from J; bases unmatched to any gene: 5. The length of the CDR3 is 15 residues. The CDR3 DNA reads as TGCAGTGCTAGAGATGCGGGAGGGAGCGCAGATACGCAGTATTTT. Translated, it gives CSARDAGGSADTQYF.

Many counts were recorded for this clonotype. V gene TRBV4-1 combines with J gene TRBJ1-1; a weak D match, TRBD1 (6 bases). Germline loops: CDR1 MGHRA, CDR2 YSYEKL. V dropped 0 bases and J dropped 5 bases, with 16 bases sitting between them. This CDR3 is 16 amino acids long. The DNA for the CDR3 is TGCGCCAGCAGCCAAGATAGGTCCAGGGGAGGAACTGAAGCTTTCTTT. It yields the protein CASSQDRSRGGTEAFF.

This clonotype is labeled medium-sized. The J gene is TRBJ1-1, the V gene TRBV6-5, with no clear D. Germline loops: CDR1 MNHEY, CDR2 SVGAGI. With 8 bases removed from V and 4 bases from J, the gap between germline ends came to 11 bases. The CDR3 totals 12 residues. The CDR3 region has the DNA TGTGCCAGCGAGGGCCTCTCCACTGAAGCTTTCTTT. This translates into CASEGLSTEAFF.

This clonotype was detected ten times or more. The rearrangement joins TRBV20-1 to TRBJ1-6, with 8 positions matching TRBD1. The ends lost 1 base at V and 9 bases at J; junction bases unmatched: 2. The CDR3 is 13 residues long. Germline lookup yields CDR1 DFQATT and CDR2 SNEGSKA (reference sequence). The chain's CDR3 is CSARGQGSSPLHF. The CDR3 DNA sequence: TGCAGTGCTAGAGGACAGGGGAGTTCACCCCTCCACTTT.

By frequency in the sample, this clonotype is medium-sized. This chain uses TRBV30 with TRBJ2-7; 8 bases line up with TRBD2. The junction had 10 bases not matched to a gene; V was cut back by 0 bases and J by 9 bases. The CDR3 has 14 amino acids. Looked up from germline, CDR1 is GTSNPN and CDR2 is SVGIG (reference sequence). CDR3 nucleotides: TGTGCCTGGAGTGTACCAGCGGGAGATAACGGGCAGTACTTC. It yields the protein CAWSVPAGDNGQYF.

This clonotype was observed at least ten times. The rearrangement links TRBV2 to TRBJ1-2; D is unclear. The CDR3 runs 13 residues. The germline V gene encodes CDR1 SNHLY and CDR2 FYNNEI. Trimming took off 10 bases at V and 0 bases at J, with 12 bases between the two ends. As DNA, the CDR3 is TGTGCCACCGCTGCGGGAGCTAACTATGGCTACACCTTC. This translates into CATAAGANYGYTF.

This clonotype was recorded many times. CDR3 sequence reads: CASSLTGPYNEQFF. As DNA, the CDR3 is TGTGCCAGCAGTTTAACCGGACCGTACAATGAGCAGTTCTTC. The chain couples TRBV12-3 or TRBV12-4 to TRBJ2-1; D call uncertain. V was shortened by 2 bases and J by 4 bases, with 9 bases between the two germline ends. The CDR3 totals 14 residues.

There are many counts of this clonotype. V gene TRBV6-6 combines with J gene TRBJ1-1; no clear D gene. The CDR3 has 14 residues. Per the germline V gene, CDR1 is MNHNY and CDR2 is SVGAGI (reference sequence). The V and J ends lost 6 bases and 0 bases respectively, with 11 bases between them. Here the CDR3 reads CASRDGFMNTEAFF. For the CDR3, the DNA is TGTGCCAGCAGAGACGGGTTCATGAACACTGAAGCTTTCTTT.

Many counts were recorded for this clonotype. The rearrangement joins TRBV2 to TRBJ2-2; 10 positions agree with TRBD2. The CDR3 covers 19 residues. The V gene end was trimmed by 1 base and the J gene end by 6 bases; junction bases not matched to a gene: 14. Germline V gene sequence: CDR1 SNHLY, CDR2 FYNNEI. The CDR3 spells CASSEVMETSGLLAGELFF. CDR3 DNA sequence: TGTGCCAGCAGTGAAGTCATGGAGACTAGCGGGCTGTTAGCCGGGGAGCTGTTTTTT.

This clonotype showed up many times. CDR3 sequence reads: CATLQDRGVETQYF. CDR3 coding DNA: TGTGCCACCTTGCAGGACCGGGGGGTAGAGACCCAGTACTTC. The rearrangement joins TRBV15 to TRBJ2-5; TRBD2 aligns across 7 bases. CDR1 LNHNV and CDR2 YYDKDF come from the germline V gene (reference sequence). CDR3 size: 14 residues. V dropped 8 bases and J dropped 4; count of bases not matched to a gene: 10. The whole variable domain, filled in from reference TRBV15 and TRBJ2-5, reads DAMVIQNPRYQVTQFGKPVTLSCSQTLNHNVMYWYQQKSSQAPKLLFHYYDKDFNNEADTPDNFQSRRPNTSFCFLDIRSPGLGDTAMYLCATLQDRGVETQYFGPGTRLLVL.

This clonotype was observed many times. V is TRBV20-1 and J is TRBJ1-1; D remains ambiguous. V was cut by 0 bases and J by 4 bases, with 9 bases left in between. CDR1 and CDR2 (germline): DFQATT, SNEGSKA (reference sequence). The length of the CDR3 is 13 residues. The CDR3 nucleotides read TGCAGTGCTAGAGATCCCGTTTCCACTGAAGCTTTCTTT. Amino acid sequence: CSARDPVSTEAFF.

This clonotype was recorded many times. The rearrangement links TRBV19 to TRBJ2-1; possible D gene TRBD2, 5 bases. The CDR3 loop spans 14 amino acids. In germline, CDR1 is LNHDA, CDR2 SQIVND (reference sequence). V gave up 3 bases and J gave up 1 base, with 7 bases separating them. CDR3 nucleotides: TGTGCCAGTAGTATTCGGGGATCCTACAATGAGCAGTTCTTC. Protein sequence: CASSIRGSYNEQFF.

This clonotype was recorded at least ten times. The genes are TRBV6-6 and TRBJ2-7; 10 bases fit TRBD1. The J segment lost 2 bases and the V segment lost 0 bases, leaving 10 bases of the junction unmatched. Per the germline V gene, CDR1 is MNHNY and CDR2 is SVGAGI (reference sequence). The CDR3 consists of 18 residues. This CDR3 is CASSYSADRGRNPYEQYF. The CDR3 DNA sequence: TGTGCCAGCAGTTACTCGGCCGACAGGGGGCGCAACCCCTACGAGCAGTACTTC.

This clonotype has at least ten counts. The chain is built from TRBV5-6 and TRBJ1-4; 7 nucleotides match TRBD1. CDR1 and CDR2 (germline): SGHDT, YYEEEE. The CDR3 is 15 residues long. The ends lost 1 base at V and 5 bases at J; junction bases unmatched: 5. As DNA, the CDR3 is TGTGCCAGCAGCTTGCCCGGGACAGTCAATGAAAAACTGTTTTTT. It yields the protein CASSLPGTVNEKLFF.

By sample share, this clonotype is medium-sized. The chain is built from TRBV6-2 or TRBV6-3 and TRBJ2-1; D gene ambiguous. This CDR3 contains 12 residues. The germline CDR1 and CDR2 sequences are MNHEY and SVGEGT. The V end was cut by 4 bases, the J end by 2 bases, with 3 bases between. DNA for the CDR3: TGTGCCAGCAGTTGGACCTACAATGAGCAGTTCTTC. Translated: CASSWTYNEQFF.

This clonotype has at least ten counts. V is TRBV11-2 and J is TRBJ2-1; TRBD1 agrees at 7 bases. The ends lost 8 bases at V and 6 bases at J; junction bases unmatched: 7. The CDR3 sequence is 13 residues long. Germline V gene lookup returns CDR1 SGHAT and CDR2 FQNNGV. CDR3 bases: TGTGCCAGCCGAAGACAGGGAAGCAATGAGCAGTTCTTC. Protein product: CASRRQGSNEQFF.

At least ten counts were recorded for this clonotype. This chain connects TRBV7-2 to TRBJ2-7; D gene uncertain. Germline V gives CDR1 SGHTA, CDR2 FQGNSA. Trimming removed 5 bases from V and 4 bases from J, with 15 bases in between. The CDR3 consists of 14 residues. The chain's CDR3 is CASSPAAGRYEQYF. The CDR3 region has the DNA TGTGCCAGCAGCCCCGCGGCTGGTAGGTACGAGCAGTACTTC.

This clonotype is medium-sized. The chain carries TRBV7-9 and TRBJ1-6, with D tentatively TRBD1 (5 bases). CDR1 is SEHNR and CDR2 is FQNEAQ in the germline V gene (reference sequence). V was clipped by 5 bases and J by 7 bases, with 9 bases between them. The CDR3 has 13 amino acids. The CDR3 DNA reads as TGTGCCAGCAGCAGTCCAGGGAATTCACCCCTCCACTTT. Encoded protein: CASSSPGNSPLHF.

This clonotype appeared many times. The chain links TRBV20-1 to TRBJ1-6, with a possible D match to TRBD1 (5 bases). The V gene's germline CDR1 is DFQATT and CDR2 SNEGSKA (reference sequence). V was clipped by 7 bases and J by 10 bases, with 14 bases between them. The CDR3 runs to 12 residues. In nucleotides, the CDR3 is TGCAGTGTTCCGCCAGGGCTATCACCCCTCCACTTT. This sequence encodes CSVPPGLSPLHF.

This clonotype was detected ten times or more. The chain has TRBV4-1 and TRBJ2-3; 7 nucleotides match TRBD2. With V trimmed by 1 base and J by 4 bases, 5 bases remained unmatched. The germline V gene encodes CDR1 MGHRA and CDR2 YSYEKL. This CDR3 is built from 15 residues. CDR3 region: CASSQVKREADTQYF. DNA of the CDR3: TGCGCCAGCAGCCAAGTGAAACGGGAGGCAGATACGCAGTATTTT.